This T cell receptor beta chain was captured in a study of identical twins. Broader study findings: Invariant populations such as MAIT and iNKT cells could partly muddle zero-insertion analyses. Fewer insertions characterized abundant cord blood beta clonotypes, whereas memory repertoires showed none. Models predicted too little out-of-frame TCR alpha sharing in monozygotic twins.

This clonotype came up a few times. Its specificity is not known. Trimming took 6 bases from V and 1 from J, leaving 13 bases between them. The CDR3 extends over 15 amino acids. Germline V gene data show CDR1 as MDHEN and CDR2 as SYDVKM. A single record per CDR3 protein comes from TCRdb applying MiXCR to the 5' RACE reads. The data contain around 490,000 distinct CDR3 sequences, around 22% of them singletons. This sample also appeared in a second study, on yellow fever vaccine responses in identical twins. In that study: Twins reportedly had a vaccine T cell response that seemed partly convergent, partly personalized.

Sequences were obtained from CD4+ T cells sorted from blood. This clonotype was obtained from a woman aged 18-29 years in good health. The V gene is TRBV28, the J gene TRBJ2-4; D gene uncertain. CDR3 DNA: TGTGCCAGCAGCCCAGGCTATCAGGCCAAAAACATTCAGTACTTC. It encodes CASSPGYQAKNIQYF.